These 14 T cell receptor beta chains were sequenced from one sample in a study of Ad26.COV2.S vaccination and SARS-CoV-2 variants. TCRdb's table, derived via immunoSEQ multiplex PCR, lists solely in-frame clones and lacks some. In the table there are about 400,000 clones, 92% of which are singletons. Noted treatment: approximately 18 received Ad26.COV2.S at low or high dose, single or two shots; roughly 5 received placebo; per-sample allocation not given. Sampling was performed 63 days after the first vaccine or placebo injection. Sequences were derived from peripheral blood, sampled in a trial of Ad26.COV2.S vaccine versus placebo. The receptors originated from a person aged 18-65 years who received the Ad26.COV2.S COVID-19 vaccine or a placebo.

The V and J genes are TRBV5-6 and TRBJ2-1; 9 bases align to TRBD2. Germline CDR1 and CDR2: SGHDT and YYEEEE. This CDR3 region has 16 residues. V shed 4 bases, J shed 5 bases, and the junction held 10 bases outside the gene matches. CDR3 nucleotide sequence: TGTGCCAGCAGCCCGTACGGGACTAGCAAAAACAATGAGCAGTTCTTC. This codes for CASSPYGTSKNNEQFF.

Turning to this clone: At one boundary the junction diverges from the germline segment, which might be a read error. The rearrangement uses TRBV5-5 and TRBJ1-2; 7 nucleotides line up with TRBD1. This CDR3 region has 13 residues. Germline V gene data show CDR1 as SGHKS and CDR2 as YYEKEE (reference sequence). The CDR3 loop is CASRLGDSYGYTF. In nucleotides, the CDR3 is TGTGCCAGCAGATTGGGGGACAGCTATGGCTACACCTTC.

This chain connects TRBV24-1 to TRBJ2-1, with D possibly being TRBD2 (6 bases). V was cut by 5 bases and J by 8 bases, with 18 bases left in between. The CDR3 length is 15 residues. Germline lookup yields CDR1 KGHDR and CDR2 SFDVKD. CDR3 DNA sequence: TGTGCCACCAGTGTGAGGGACTTGGCGTTCCATGAGCAGTTCTTC. Amino acids: CATSVRDLAFHEQFF.

This clone was counted a few times. The rearrangement links TRBV5-6 to TRBJ1-1; 9 bases are shared with TRBD1. The germline V gene encodes CDR1 SGHDT and CDR2 YYEEEE. The CDR3 covers 15 residues. V was pared by 2 bases and J by 1 base, with 3 bases of the junction left unmatched. DNA for the CDR3: TGTGCCAGCAGCTTTGGACAGGGGTCGAACACTGAAGCTTTCTTT. Its protein is CASSFGQGSNTEAFF.

The CDR3 DNA reads TGTGCCAGCAGTGAGGGGACAGGGACCGGGGAGCTGTTTTTT. It translates to CASSEGTGTGELFF. The chain is built from TRBV27 and TRBJ2-2; TRBD1 matches 9 bases. V trimming: 5 bases; J trimming: 5 bases; junction bases outside the gene matches: 3. There are 14 residues in the CDR3. Germline CDR1 reads MNHEY; CDR2 reads SMNVEV (reference sequence).

The rearrangement links TRBV6-5 to TRBJ1-2, with TRBD1 identical over 9 bases. V shed 6 bases and J 7 bases; nucleotides not matched to a gene: 3. The CDR3 consists of 12 residues. Germline V gene data show CDR1 as MNHEY and CDR2 as SVGAGI. This chain's CDR3 is CASRGQGLGYTF. CDR3 DNA sequence: TGTGCCAGCAGGGGACAGGGACTTGGCTACACCTTC.

The chain couples TRBV4-3 to TRBJ1-3; TRBD1 agrees at 7 bases. This CDR3 has 14 residues. After removal of 6 bases from V and 0 bases from J, the junction contained 2 bases not matched to a gene. Germline CDR1 and CDR2: LGHNA and YSLEER. The CDR3 here is CASRTGVSGNTIYF. The CDR3 region has the DNA TGCGCCAGCAGAACAGGGGTCTCTGGAAACACCATATATTTT.

The chain uses TRBV20-1 and TRBJ1-2; TRBD1 matches 7 bases. The germline CDR1 and CDR2 sequences are DFQATT and SNEGSKA (reference sequence). The V segment lost 3 bases and the J segment 4 bases; nucleotides outside the gene matches: 8. The CDR3 spans 14 residues. The CDR3 bases are TGCAGTGCTAGTCGACAGGGAATCAGCTATGGCTACACCTTC. Amino acid sequence: CSASRQGISYGYTF.

This clone was observed once. CDR3 loop: CASSQRTGVYEQYF. In DNA, the CDR3 is TGCGCCAGCAGCCAAAGGACAGGGGTCTACGAGCAGTACTTC. The chain couples TRBV5-1 to TRBJ2-7; 9 bases map to TRBD1. With 4 bases clipped from V and 3 bases from J, the junction kept 5 bases outside the gene matches. Germline CDR1 is SGHRS and CDR2 is YFSETQ. This CDR3 contains 14 residues.

V gene TRBV6-2 or TRBV6-3 combines with J gene TRBJ1-1; D remains ambiguous. Per the germline V gene, CDR1 is MNHEY and CDR2 is SVGEGT. The CDR3 extends over 11 amino acids. V was clipped by 5 bases and J by 6 bases, with 7 bases between them. The DNA for the CDR3 is TGTGCCAGCAGTAACGCAGCTGAAGCTTTCTTT. Translation: CASSNAAEAFF.

The gene calls are TRBV3-1 (or the pseudogene TRBV3-2) and TRBJ2-5; tentative D call: TRBD2 (6 bases). V lost 1 base, J lost 6 bases, and 12 bases lay in between. CDR1 and CDR2 (germline): LGHDT, YNNKEL (reference sequence). The CDR3 runs to 14 residues. The CDR3 region is CASSQGRGRKTQYF. DNA for the CDR3: TGTGCCAGCAGCCAAGGACGGGGGAGGAAGACCCAGTACTTC.

The V gene is TRBV5-1, the J gene TRBJ2-1; D not resolved. Germline V gives CDR1 SGHRS, CDR2 YFSETQ. Deletions cut 0 bases from V and 5 bases from J, with 15 bases between. CDR3 length: 16 amino acids. CDR3 residues: CASSLDPITSDNEQFF. CDR3 in DNA: TGCGCCAGCAGCTTGGATCCGATCACTTCCGACAATGAGCAGTTCTTC.

This CDR3 is CASSIIVRTSNTGELFF. CDR3 nucleotide sequence: TGTGCCAGTAGTATTATCGTTAGGACATCGAACACCGGGGAGCTGTTTTTT. The rearrangement uses TRBV19 and TRBJ2-2, with a weak D call TRBD1 (5 bases). Germline V gene lookup returns CDR1 LNHDA and CDR2 SQIVND (reference sequence). The CDR3 length is 17 residues. The V and J ends lost 3 bases and 0 bases respectively, with 14 bases between them.

The chain combines TRBV7-9 with TRBJ2-7, with D perhaps matching TRBD1 (5 bases). Deletions cut 3 bases from V and 3 bases from J, with 9 bases between. Germline lookup yields CDR1 SEHNR and CDR2 FQNEAQ (reference sequence). CDR3 length: 13 residues. CDR3 region: CASSFRQNYEQYF. The DNA for the CDR3 is TGTGCCAGCAGCTTTCGACAGAACTACGAGCAGTACTTC.